This T cell receptor beta chain came from a study of T cells after yellow fever vaccination. This clonotype came up a few times. This CDR3 is built from 11 residues. V lost 8 bases and J 6 bases, leaving 9 bases between the germline ends. Germline CDR1 and CDR2: MDHEN and SYDVKM. TCRdb called the 5' RACE reads again in MiXCR, with one record for every CDR3 protein. This table holds roughly 340,000 distinct CDR3 sequences, 7.5% to 9% found once. The receptor's source is a man between 18 and 35 years old who received the YFV17D yellow fever vaccine. Material: PBMCs, obtained on the day of the first yellow fever vaccination. This chain uses TRBV28 with TRBJ2-3, with D unclear. The CDR3 here is CASLGGDTQYF. In nucleotides, the CDR3 is TGTGCCAGCCTAGGTGGTGATACGCAGTATTTT. Complete variable domain (other parts from reference TRBV28 and TRBJ2-3): DVKVTQSSRYLVKRTGEKVFLECVQDMDHENMFWYRQDPGLGLRLIYFSYDVKMKEKGDIPEGYSVSREKKERFSLILESASTNQTSMYLCASLGGDTQYFGPGTRLTVL.